The 13 T cell receptor beta chains listed next were all sequenced from one sample in a study of glioma-infiltrating T cells after dendritic cell vaccination. Only in-frame clones appear in the TCRdb table, and some are missing; sequencing was by immunoSEQ multiplex PCR. The table has tens of thousands of clones, about 80% seen once. The sample consisted of blood, taken before dendritic cell vaccination. The receptors come from a human donor with glioblastoma.

The J gene is TRBJ2-3, the V gene TRBV14; maybe TRBD1 (5 bases). There are 16 residues in the CDR3. Germline V gene sequence: CDR1 SGHDN, CDR2 FVKESK. The V gene lost 4 bases and the J gene lost 3 bases, with 17 bases spanning the gap. The CDR3 loop is CASSRESDRLTDTQYF. For the CDR3, the DNA is TGTGCCAGCAGCCGGGAATCAGACAGACTTACAGATACGCAGTATTTT.

This chain links TRBV2 with TRBJ2-5; a weak D match, TRBD2 (6 bases). V lost 7 bases and J lost 2, with 14 bases in between. Germline loops: CDR1 SNHLY, CDR2 FYNNEI. The CDR3 runs to 14 residues. The CDR3 here is CASNFGGRQETQYF. The CDR3 DNA sequence: TGTGCCAGCAACTTTGGGGGGAGACAAGAGACCCAGTACTTC.

The chain is built from TRBV5-4 and TRBJ2-1; 9 bases are a match to TRBD2. The CDR3 is 15 residues long. J was trimmed by 4 bases and V by 1 base; bases with no gene match: 3. Germline V CDR1 and CDR2: SGHNT, YYREEE (reference sequence). CDR3 in DNA: TGTGCCAGCAGCTTGAGCCTAGCGGGATACAATGAGCAGTTCTTC. Residues: CASSLSLAGYNEQFF.

V usage is TRBV18 and J usage is TRBJ1-4, with 7 bases lining up with TRBD1. V dropped 3 bases and J dropped 0; count of bases not matched to a gene: 7. The CDR3 spans 17 residues. Germline V CDR1 and CDR2: KGHSH, LQKENI. CDR3 sequence: CASSPFLQGATNEKLFF. The CDR3 region has the DNA TGTGCCAGCTCACCCTTCCTTCAGGGGGCAACTAATGAAAAACTGTTTTTT.

The chain carries TRBV5-4 and TRBJ2-6; no definite D call. V was pared by 4 bases and J by 0 bases, with 8 bases between. The CDR3 consists of 15 residues. Germline V gene lookup returns CDR1 SGHNT and CDR2 YYREEE (reference sequence). The DNA for the CDR3 is TGTGCCAGCAGCCTAGACCCCTCTGGGGCCAACGTCCTGACTTTC. This translates into CASSLDPSGANVLTF.

The chain uses TRBV19 and TRBJ1-2; D is unresolved. V was shortened by 0 bases and J by 8 bases, with 10 bases between the two germline ends. The CDR3 loop spans 13 amino acids. CDR1 is LNHDA and CDR2 is SQIVND in the germline V gene (reference sequence). This chain's CDR3 is CASSIDGREGYTF. As DNA, the CDR3 is TGTGCCAGTAGTATAGACGGGAGGGAAGGCTACACCTTC.

The rearrangement uses TRBV5-1 and TRBJ1-1; TRBD1 matches 9 bases. CDR1 is SGHRS and CDR2 is YFSETQ in the germline V gene. This CDR3 contains 17 residues. Trimming took 2 bases from V and 3 from J; bases not matched to a gene: 11. CDR3 protein: CASSFTGGSSGDTEAFF. In nucleotides, the CDR3 is TGCGCCAGCAGCTTTACAGGGGGCTCTTCGGGGGACACTGAAGCTTTCTTT.

J is TRBJ2-7 and V is TRBV4-1; 7 bases align to TRBD1. Germline CDR1 MGHRA, CDR2 YSYEKL. The V and J ends lost 4 bases and 5 bases, in that order; junction bases with no gene match: 11. CDR3 length: 15 amino acids. The CDR3 DNA reads TGCGCCAGCAGCCCCAGGATAGGGGGCTTCCACGAGCAGTACGTC. Protein product: CASSPRIGGFHEQYV.

CDR3 DNA: TGTGCCGGAAGGGACAACTCTTTGACCCAGTACTTC. As protein: CAGRDNSLTQYF. The chain links TRBV2 to TRBJ2-5; D is possibly TRBD1 (6 bases). Between the trimmed V and J ends, which lost 11 bases and 7 bases, there was a span of 17 bases. The CDR3 spans 12 residues. Germline V gives CDR1 SNHLY, CDR2 FYNNEI.

The chain combines TRBV9 with TRBJ1-1; no firm D call. Per the germline V gene, CDR1 is SGDLS and CDR2 is YYNGEE. The CDR3 runs to 13 residues. The V end was cut by 6 bases, the J end by 2 bases, with 11 bases between. In DNA, the CDR3 is TGTGCCAGCAAGGCTTCGGGAAACACTGAAGCTTTCTTT. Protein product: CASKASGNTEAFF.

CDR3 residues: CATSSGQLTEAFF. The CDR3 nucleotides are TGTGCCACCAGCAGCGGACAGTTGACTGAAGCTTTCTTT. This chain uses TRBV15 with TRBJ1-1; D is possibly TRBD1 (6 bases). The CDR3 contains 13 residues. Looked up from germline, CDR1 is LNHNV and CDR2 is YYDKDF (reference sequence). Trimming cost V 3 bases and J 5 bases, with 10 bases left between them.

J is TRBJ2-5 and V is TRBV5-1, with TRBD2 matching over 12 bases. The length of the CDR3 is 16 residues. The V gene end was trimmed by 5 bases and the J gene end by 3 bases; junction bases not matched to a gene: 8. The germline V gene has CDR1 SGHRS and CDR2 YFSETQ. The CDR3 nucleotides are TGCGCCAGCAGTTTAGGACTAGCGGGGAATAAAGAGACCCAGTACTTC. This gives the protein CASSLGLAGNKETQYF.

The J gene is TRBJ2-7, the V gene TRBV5-5; possibly TRBD2 for D (5 bases). V lost 2 bases and J lost 1, with 7 bases in between. The length of the CDR3 is 13 residues. Per the germline V gene, CDR1 is SGHKS and CDR2 is YYEKEE (reference sequence). This CDR3 is CASSFPGSYEQYV. In DNA form, the CDR3 reads TGTGCCAGCAGCTTTCCGGGGTCCTACGAGCAGTACGTC.